The next 32 T cell receptor beta chains were all read from a single sample in a study of T cell repertoires in cytomegalovirus infection (dated by TCRdb to between 2019 and 2020). The reads were generated on an Illumina HiSeq 1500. Clones were called with MiXCR by TCRdb after fastp trimmed the public reads at Q25, and only in-frame beta chains were retained. Every distinct CDR3 protein forms one entry, paired with its most common genes and DNA. Counted in this sample were fewer than 300,000 distinct CDR3 sequences; roughly 25% of them appeared once. The ten largest clones represent approximately 14% of the sample. Material: PBMCs. The receptors originated from a human donor in good health (CMV status not recorded). Some clones in this sample may be carry-over from other donors' samples.

The chain couples TRBV7-2 to TRBJ2-1, with 12 bases lining up with TRBD2. The CDR3 contains 17 residues. CDR1 SGHTA and CDR2 FQGNSA come from the germline V gene. V shed 5 bases, J shed 1 base, and the junction held 6 bases outside the gene matches. As DNA, the CDR3 is TGTGCCAGCAGCCTGCGACTAGCGGGGGATTCCTACAATGAGCAGTTCTTC. It translates to CASSLRLAGDSYNEQFF.

This chain uses TRBV6-1 with TRBJ2-7, with 10 bases matching TRBD2. V shed 4 bases, J shed 7 bases, and the junction held 13 bases outside the gene matches. The germline CDR1 and CDR2 sequences are MNHNS and SASEGT. The CDR3 runs 16 residues. The CDR3 loop reads CASSGGTSVAGREQYF. The CDR3 coding sequence is TGTGCCAGCAGTGGGGGGACTAGCGTTGCGGGTCGAGAGCAGTACTTC.

The sample holds many counts of this clonotype. CDR3 residues: CASSLGRQSNTIYF. The CDR3 region has the DNA TGTGCCAGCAGCTTAGGGCGACAGAGCAACACCATATATTTT. This sequence joins TRBV7-2 and TRBJ1-3, with D maybe TRBD1 (5 bases). Trimming left V 1 base short and J 7 bases short, with 11 bases between. Germline CDR1 reads SGHTA; CDR2 reads FQGNSA. This CDR3 comprises 14 residues.

Many counts were recorded for this clonotype. In nucleotides, the CDR3 is TGTGCCAGCAGTTTACGAGGAGCGTGGTCTGAAGCTTTCTTT. Encoded protein: CASSLRGAWSEAFF. The V and J genes are TRBV28 and TRBJ1-1; D ambiguous. CDR1 is MDHEN, CDR2 SYDVKM, per germline. The CDR3 covers 14 residues. The V end lost 2 bases, the J end lost 6 bases, and 13 bases lay between the germline ends.

There are a few counts of this clonotype. The chain uses TRBV20-1 and TRBJ1-4, with TRBD1 as a possible D gene (5 bases). Germline V gives CDR1 DFQATT, CDR2 SNEGSKA (reference sequence). The CDR3 is made up of 14 amino acids. V lost 0 bases and J lost 8, with 13 bases in between. This CDR3 is CSAREGTVREKLFF. Here the CDR3 DNA reads TGCAGTGCTAGAGAGGGGACGGTGCGGGAAAAACTGTTTTTT.

V usage is TRBV5-4 and J usage is TRBJ2-2; D ambiguous. Trimming left V 4 bases short and J 4 bases short, with 11 bases between. The CDR3 covers 14 residues. Germline V lookup: CDR1 SGHNT, CDR2 YYREEE (reference sequence). Written as DNA, the CDR3 is TGTGCCAGCAGCGTCCCAAGGGCCACCGGGGAGCTGTTTTTT. This encodes CASSVPRATGELFF.

The chain links TRBV20-1 to TRBJ2-2; TRBD2 might be the D (5 bases). CDR1 DFQATT and CDR2 SNEGSKA come from the germline V gene (reference sequence). This CDR3 comprises 14 residues. V gave up 6 bases and J gave up 1 base, with 12 bases separating them. In DNA, the CDR3 is TGCAGTGCGATGAGGGTACTGAACACCGGGGAGCTGTTTTTT. Its protein is CSAMRVLNTGELFF.

This clonotype was counted ten times or more. The rearrangement links TRBV7-3 to TRBJ2-1; D possibly corresponds to TRBD2 (5 bases). Germline CDR1 and CDR2: SGHTA and FQGTGA. The CDR3 covers 14 residues. The V end was cut by 4 bases, the J end by 9 bases, with 16 bases between. In nucleotides, the CDR3 is TGTGCCAGCAGCTCGGCCGGGGATTGGGCTGAGCAGTTCTTC. Protein product: CASSSAGDWAEQFF.

CDR3 region: CASSPLGGDGWETQYF. The CDR3 DNA reads TGTGCCAGCAGCCCGCTTGGAGGGGACGGCTGGGAGACCCAGTACTTC. The V gene is TRBV11-2, the J gene TRBJ2-5; D possibly corresponds to TRBD2 (6 bases). The V gene's germline CDR1 is SGHAT and CDR2 FQNNGV. Trimming stripped 5 bases from V and 5 bases from J, with 21 bases between. The CDR3 consists of 16 residues. Full variable domain (remainder filled in from reference TRBV11-2 and TRBJ2-5): EAGVAQSPRYKIIEKRQSVAFWCNPISGHATLYWYQQILGQGPKLLIQFQNNGVVDDSQLPKDRFSAERLKGVDSTLKIQPAKLEDSAVYLCASSPLGGDGWETQYFGPGTRLLVL.

The chain combines TRBV11-2 with TRBJ2-5; D may be TRBD2 (6 bases). The V end lost 6 bases, the J end lost 2 bases, and 16 bases lay between the germline ends. The CDR3 is made up of 15 amino acids. Germline values: CDR1 SGHAT, CDR2 FQNNGV. CDR3 coding DNA: TGTGCCAGCAGTTGGGAAAGGAGGGCTCAAGAGACCCAGTACTTC. Its translation: CASSWERRAQETQYF.

The chain combines TRBV6-6 with TRBJ2-7; the match to TRBD2 covers 10 bases. The CDR3 covers 15 residues. Germline V gene sequence: CDR1 MNHNY, CDR2 SVGAGI (reference sequence). V trimming: 5 bases; J trimming: 3 bases; junction bases outside the gene matches: 7. The CDR3 loop is CASSKGLADDYEQYF. The CDR3 DNA sequence: TGTGCCAGCAGTAAAGGACTAGCGGACGACTACGAGCAGTACTTC.

This clonotype was seen only a few times. The genes are TRBV6-5 and TRBJ2-7; 10 nucleotides line up with TRBD2. Trimming removed 0 bases from V and 7 bases from J; junction bases left unmatched: 9. Looked up from germline, CDR1 is MNHEY and CDR2 is SVGAGI. The CDR3 covers 16 residues. The CDR3 here is CASSYSVLAGWREQYF. DNA for the CDR3: TGTGCCAGCAGTTACTCGGTACTAGCGGGATGGCGGGAGCAGTACTTC.

Regarding this clonotype: A much more abundant neighbour one base away suggests this may be a read error. This rearrangement joins TRBV7-2 to TRBJ1-5; D is perhaps TRBD1 (6 bases). CDR1 SGHTA and CDR2 FQGNSA come from the germline V gene. The CDR3 has 14 amino acids. CDR3 loop: CASSPSQGNQSQHF. CDR3 sequence (DNA): TGTGCCAGCAGCCCATCACAGGGCAATCAGTCCCAGCATTTT.

The chain has TRBV2 and TRBJ2-4; D not certain. Germline CDR1 reads SNHLY; CDR2 reads FYNNEI. CDR3 length equals 12 residues. Trimming took off 2 bases at V and 7 bases at J, with 6 bases between the two ends. The DNA for the CDR3 is TGTGCCAGCAGTGAAACCTTGAACATTCAGTACTTC. Its protein product is CASSETLNIQYF.

This chain links TRBV19 with TRBJ2-2; D possibly corresponds to TRBD1 (6 bases). Per germline, CDR1 LNHDA and CDR2 SQIVND (reference sequence). This CDR3 spans 14 amino acids. V lost 6 bases and J 4 bases, leaving 12 bases between the germline ends. CDR3 sequence reads: CASRQGSATGELFF. CDR3 sequence (DNA): TGTGCCAGTAGACAGGGTTCAGCCACCGGGGAGCTGTTTTTT.

J is TRBJ2-2 and V is TRBV7-2, with D possibly TRBD1 on 6 matching bases. CDR1 SGHTA and CDR2 FQGNSA come from the germline V gene. V shed 5 bases and J shed 6 bases, with 10 bases lying between them. The CDR3 has 13 amino acids. This CDR3 reads CASSPRQAGELFF. CDR3 sequence (DNA): TGTGCCAGCAGCCCACGACAGGCCGGGGAGCTGTTTTTT.

This CDR3 is CSARGWENTEAFF. In DNA, the CDR3 is TGCAGTGCTAGAGGCTGGGAGAACACTGAAGCTTTCTTT. This chain joins TRBV20-1 and TRBJ1-1; unclear D gene. V dropped 1 base and J dropped 1 base, with 7 bases sitting between them. The CDR3 totals 13 residues. Per germline, CDR1 DFQATT and CDR2 SNEGSKA (reference sequence).

There are many counts of this clonotype. V usage is TRBV7-2 and J usage is TRBJ2-7; the D is unclear. V gave up 2 bases and J gave up 2 bases, with 10 bases separating them. The V gene's germline CDR1 is SGHTA and CDR2 FQGNSA. This CDR3 comprises 14 residues. The DNA of the CDR3 is TGTGCCAGCAGCTTAAGTACAGCGACCTACGAGCAGTACTTC. The encoded protein is CASSLSTATYEQYF.

This clonotype was observed a few times. The genes are TRBV11-2 and TRBJ2-7; D call uncertain. CDR3 length: 14 amino acids. Germline V gene lookup returns CDR1 SGHAT and CDR2 FQNNGV. V lost 5 bases to trimming and J lost 5 bases, with 16 bases between them. The CDR3 DNA reads as TGTGCCAGCAGCGAACTGACAAGCCTAGACGAGCAGTACTTC. It yields the protein CASSELTSLDEQYF.

This clonotype showed up many times. This chain uses TRBV7-2 with TRBJ2-7; the D is unclear. Trimming removed 5 bases at V and 3 bases at J, with 11 bases between. CDR3 length equals 13 residues. Germline CDR1 reads SGHTA; CDR2 reads FQGNSA. CDR3 nucleotides: TGTGCCAGCAGCCTTTATCCAGGCTACGAGCAGTACTTC. It codes for CASSLYPGYEQYF.

This clonotype was found many times. The CDR3: CASSLNTVGNQETQYF. The CDR3 bases are TGTGCCAGCAGCTTAAATACAGTTGGTAACCAAGAGACCCAGTACTTC. The rearrangement links TRBV7-2 to TRBJ2-5; D is unclear. The germline V and J ends were trimmed by 2 bases and 0 bases, with 13 bases remaining between them. CDR1 is SGHTA and CDR2 is FQGNSA in the germline V gene. This CDR3 comprises 16 residues.

This chain connects TRBV20-1 to TRBJ2-3; maybe TRBD2 (5 bases). Trimming pared 5 bases from V and 1 base from J, leaving 13 bases between. The CDR3 is made up of 14 amino acids. The germline V gene has CDR1 DFQATT and CDR2 SNEGSKA (reference sequence). Here the CDR3 DNA reads TGCAGTGCTGAGACTACGGTCGGCACAGATACGCAGTATTTT. It is translated as CSAETTVGTDTQYF.

This chain links TRBV6-5 with TRBJ2-1, with TRBD1 matching 10 bases. The CDR3 contains 17 residues. Germline CDR1 MNHEY, CDR2 SVGAGI. V was clipped by 6 bases and J by 3 bases; unmatched bases: 11. CDR3 nucleotide sequence: TGTGCCAGCAGGCCTACGACCGGGACAGGGGACTACAATGAGCAGTTCTTC. This encodes CASRPTTGTGDYNEQFF.

This clonotype was picked up many times. The genes are TRBV7-6 and TRBJ2-7, with 7 bases fitting TRBD1. This CDR3 is built from 15 residues. Germline trimming cut 1 base from V and 5 bases from J; bases unmatched to any gene: 8. The germline V gene has CDR1 SGHVS and CDR2 FNYEAQ. The CDR3 region is CASSLETWQGDEQYF. DNA for the CDR3: TGTGCCAGCAGCTTAGAGACGTGGCAGGGGGACGAGCAGTACTTC.

This clonotype appeared a single time. V gene TRBV29-1 combines with J gene TRBJ2-1; D uncertain. The CDR3 sequence is 10 residues long. Germline CDR1 and CDR2: SQVTM and ANQGSEA. V dropped 6 bases and J dropped 5 bases, with 5 bases sitting between them. CDR3 loop: CSVSDNEQFF. CDR3 coding DNA: TGCAGCGTATCCGACAATGAGCAGTTCTTC.

This clonotype showed up just a few times. V and J are TRBV29-1 and TRBJ2-5; 11 bases agree with TRBD2. This CDR3 contains 16 residues. Germline assignment: CDR1 SQVTM and CDR2 ANQGSEA. Trimming took 0 bases from V and 2 from J; bases not matched to a gene: 5. In DNA form, the CDR3 reads TGCAGCGTTGAAGACTACGGGACTAGCGGTCAAGAGACCCAGTACTTC. This codes for CSVEDYGTSGQETQYF.

This chain links TRBV7-9 with TRBJ2-3; 12 nucleotides align to TRBD2. J was trimmed by 6 bases and V by 8 bases; bases with no gene match: 3. Germline V CDR1 and CDR2: SEHNR, FQNEAQ (reference sequence). The CDR3 consists of 13 residues. CDR3 nucleotide sequence: TGTGCCAGCCGACTAGCGGGAGCGGATACGCAGTATTTT. Encoded protein: CASRLAGADTQYF.

This clonotype was seen a handful of times. The chain links TRBV28 to TRBJ2-5; D may be TRBD2 (6 bases). Germline CDR1 MDHEN, CDR2 SYDVKM. The CDR3 runs to 16 residues. Trimming shortened V by 4 bases and J by 3 bases, and 18 bases separated the two germline ends. The CDR3 here is CASSSIRGTGEETQYF. For the CDR3, the DNA is TGTGCCAGCAGTTCCATTCGCGGGACTGGGGAAGAGACCCAGTACTTC.

The V call is TRBV29-1, the J call TRBJ1-5; tentatively, D is TRBD1 (5 bases). The germline CDR1 and CDR2 sequences are SQVTM and ANQGSEA. This CDR3 region has 13 residues. The ends were cut back, 4 bases at V and 4 bases at J, with 11 bases in the middle. The DNA for the CDR3 is TGCAGCGTTGGGGGGGGGGAAAATCAGCCCCAGCATTTT. This encodes CSVGGGENQPQHF.

The chain links TRBV24-1 to TRBJ1-2, with 12 bases aligning to TRBD1. Losses at the gene ends were 6 bases for V and 7 bases for J; bases not matched to a gene: 8. Germline V gives CDR1 KGHDR, CDR2 SFDVKD. This CDR3 region has 15 residues. The CDR3 nucleotides are TGTGCCACCAGTCCTGAGGGACAGGGGGCGAGTGGCTACACCTTC. Encoded protein: CATSPEGQGASGYTF.

At least ten counts were recorded for this clonotype. The chain's CDR3 is CASAGAGPNEKLFF. The CDR3 DNA follows: TGTGCCAGCGCGGGAGCGGGGCCTAATGAAAAACTGTTTTTT. The chain links TRBV7-9 to TRBJ1-4, with TRBD1 as a possible D gene (5 bases). The V gene lost 8 bases and the J gene lost 3 bases, with 13 bases spanning the gap. The CDR3 extends over 14 amino acids. The germline CDR1 and CDR2 sequences are SEHNR and FQNEAQ (reference sequence).

There are a few counts of this clonotype. V usage is TRBV6-2 or TRBV6-3 and J usage is TRBJ2-1, with TRBD1 as a possible D gene (5 bases). The germline CDR1 and CDR2 sequences are MNHEY and SVGEGT. Trimming pared 4 bases from V and 6 bases from J, leaving 16 bases between. The CDR3 has 15 residues. The CDR3 sequence: CASSSDTWGLNEQFF. Written as DNA, the CDR3 is TGTGCCAGCAGTTCGGACACGTGGGGCCTCAATGAGCAGTTCTTC.